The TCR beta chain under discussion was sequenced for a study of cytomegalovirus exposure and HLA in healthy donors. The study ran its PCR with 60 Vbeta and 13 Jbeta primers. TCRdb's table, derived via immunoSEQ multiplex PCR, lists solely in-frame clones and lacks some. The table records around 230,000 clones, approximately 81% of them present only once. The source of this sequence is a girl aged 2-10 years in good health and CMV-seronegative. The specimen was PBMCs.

CDR3 loop: CASSEKLGFSGEETQYF. Here the CDR3 DNA reads TGTGCCAGCAGTGAAAAGCTCGGATTTAGCGGGGAAGAGACCCAGTACTTC. The chain recombines TRBV25-1 with TRBJ2-5; 8 bases match TRBD2. The CDR3 runs 17 residues. Germline CDR1 MGHDK, CDR2 SYGVNS. With 2 bases clipped from V and 3 bases from J, the junction kept 11 bases outside the gene matches.